A single sample is the source of the 23 T cell receptor beta chains below, sequenced in a study of cytomegalovirus exposure and HLA in healthy donors (dated by TCRdb to about 2017). Libraries were constructed by the immunoSEQ multiplex PCR assay. For the multiplex PCR, a mixture combining 60 forward primers for TCR Vbeta segments and 13 reverse primers for TCR Jbeta segments was used. The table was pulled from immuneACCESS by TCRdb, which kept in-frame rearrangements only. Such tables lose some clones; where checked, under half of the loss comes from unresolved V genes, and the rest has no known cause. The sample has around 180,000 clones on record, approximately 71% of them singletons. The top ten clonotypes cover 1.5% of the sample. Sequenced sample: PBMCs. The receptors come from a girl aged 10-17 years in good health and CMV-seronegative.

CDR3 amino acids: CASSPGTEKMRAFF. The CDR3, as DNA: TGTGCCAGCAGCCCAGGGACAGAGAAAATGCGAGCTTTCTTT. J is TRBJ1-1 and V is TRBV7-9; 7 nucleotides line up with TRBD1. CDR1 is SEHNR, CDR2 FQNEAQ, per germline (reference sequence). J lost 10 bases, V lost 5 bases, and 13 bases had no gene match. This CDR3 contains 14 residues.

This clone was counted only a few times. The chain joins TRBV10-3 to TRBJ1-2; weak D call: TRBD1 (6 bases). The CDR3 is made up of 12 amino acids. The germline CDR1 and CDR2 sequences are ENHRY and SYGVKD. V lost 5 bases, J lost 5 bases, and 9 bases lay in between. CDR3 in amino acids: CAISTGLYGYTF. As DNA, the CDR3 is TGTGCCATCAGTACAGGGCTATATGGCTACACCTTC.

The chain recombines TRBV7-9 with TRBJ1-1, with D tentatively TRBD1 (6 bases). The V and J ends lost 5 bases and 5 bases respectively, with 18 bases between them. The length of the CDR3 is 15 residues. The V gene's germline CDR1 is SEHNR and CDR2 FQNEAQ (reference sequence). The CDR3 DNA reads as TGTGCCAGCAGCCCCCGGACAGAGGCGTTTACTGAAGCTTTCTTT. Amino acid sequence: CASSPRTEAFTEAFF. Together with reference TRBV7-9 and TRBJ1-1, the CDR3 gives the full variable domain: DTGVSQNPRHKITKRGQNVTFRCDPISEHNRLYWYRQTLGQGPEFLTYFQNEAQLEKSRLLSDRFSAERPKGSFSTLEIQRTEQGDSAMYLCASSPRTEAFTEAFFGQGTRLTVV.

The V gene is TRBV18, the J gene TRBJ2-7; 7 bases align to TRBD2. CDR1 is KGHSH and CDR2 is LQKENI in the germline V gene. The ends lost 0 bases at V and 2 bases at J; junction bases unmatched: 4. The CDR3 loop spans 15 amino acids. CDR3 amino acids: CASSPPQGGPYEQYF. As DNA, the CDR3 is TGTGCCAGCTCACCACCCCAGGGAGGGCCCTACGAGCAGTACTTC. The full variable domain, its missing parts supplied by reference TRBV18 and TRBJ2-7, is NAGVMQNPRHLVRRRGQEARLRCSPMKGHSHVYWYRQLPEEGLKFMVYLQKENIIDESGMPKERFSAEFPKEGPSILRIQQVVRGDSAAYFCASSPPQGGPYEQYFGPGTRLTVT.

This sequence joins TRBV5-1 and TRBJ1-4; D unclear. CDR1 SGHRS and CDR2 YFSETQ come from the germline V gene. This CDR3 contains 15 residues. Trimming removed 0 bases from V and 0 bases from J, with 6 bases in between. The CDR3 bases are TGCGCCAGCAGCTTGGGGCTCTCAACTAATGAAAAACTGTTTTTT. It yields the protein CASSLGLSTNEKLFF.

V and J are TRBV4-1 and TRBJ2-7, with 7 bases lining up with TRBD1. CDR1 and CDR2 from the germline V gene are MGHRA and YSYEKL. The CDR3 runs 16 residues. The V segment lost 0 bases and the J segment 2 bases; nucleotides outside the gene matches: 7. The CDR3 DNA sequence: TGCGCCAGCAGCCAAGATGTAAGACAGGGACCCTACGAGCAGTACTTC. It codes for CASSQDVRQGPYEQYF.

This chain joins TRBV2 and TRBJ2-2; 9 bases fit TRBD1. CDR1 is SNHLY, CDR2 FYNNEI, per germline. There are 13 residues in the CDR3. The ends lost 6 bases at V and 8 bases at J; junction bases unmatched: 4. The DNA of the CDR3 is TGTGCCAGCAGCCACAGGGGGCAAGGGGAGCTGTTTTTT. It yields the protein CASSHRGQGELFF.

This chain uses TRBV7-3 with TRBJ1-2; D uncertain. The CDR3 runs to 13 residues. CDR1 is SGHTA and CDR2 is FQGTGA in the germline V gene. V shed 2 bases and J shed 6 bases, with 10 bases lying between them. CDR3 residues: CASSLGPVDGYTF. The CDR3, as DNA: TGTGCCAGCAGCTTAGGGCCAGTTGATGGCTACACCTTC.

The chain's CDR3 is CASSGARGDRPTYEQYF. The CDR3 coding sequence is TGTGCCAGCAGTGGGGCCAGGGGGGACAGACCAACCTACGAGCAGTACTTC. The rearrangement uses TRBV25-1 and TRBJ2-7; maybe TRBD1 (7 bases). CDR1 MGHDK and CDR2 SYGVNS come from the germline V gene. The ends were cut back, 4 bases at V and 2 bases at J, with 21 bases in the middle. The CDR3 runs to 17 residues.

The J gene is TRBJ2-7, the V gene TRBV7-9, with D maybe TRBD2 (6 bases). The germline CDR1 and CDR2 sequences are SEHNR and FQNEAQ (reference sequence). This CDR3 spans 15 amino acids. V lost 3 bases and J 5 bases, leaving 17 bases between the germline ends. Here the CDR3 DNA reads TGTGCCAGCAGCTTGGGGCTAGCGAACGCCCACGAGCAGTACTTC. Its protein product is CASSLGLANAHEQYF.

V usage is TRBV2 and J usage is TRBJ1-4; 7 bases fit TRBD1. The V gene's germline CDR1 is SNHLY and CDR2 FYNNEI. The CDR3 has 12 residues. Unmatched junction bases numbered 5, after V lost 6 bases and J lost 10 bases. DNA for the CDR3: TGTGCCAGCAGGGGACAGCGTGTAAAACTGTTTTTT. Protein: CASRGQRVKLFF.

The chain carries TRBV7-9 and TRBJ2-1; 10 positions match TRBD1. J lost 7 bases, V lost 1 base, and 4 bases had no gene match. Germline V lookup: CDR1 SEHNR, CDR2 FQNEAQ (reference sequence). The CDR3 length is 15 residues. CDR3 protein: CASSLERTGGNEQFF. The CDR3 DNA follows: TGTGCCAGCAGCTTAGAACGGACAGGGGGGAATGAGCAGTTCTTC.

V gene TRBV5-4 combines with J gene TRBJ1-3, with D maybe TRBD1 (5 bases). Germline V lookup: CDR1 SGHNT, CDR2 YYREEE (reference sequence). Deletions cut 3 bases from V and 3 bases from J, with 10 bases between. The CDR3 loop spans 14 amino acids. The CDR3 reads CASSSGLDGNTIYF. The CDR3, as DNA: TGTGCCAGCAGCTCAGGGCTGGATGGAAACACCATATATTTT.

The J gene is TRBJ1-3, the V gene TRBV7-6, with a tentative D call TRBD1 (6 bases). The J call may be wrong; the DNA end is better matched by TRBJ2-2. The germline V gene encodes CDR1 SGHVS and CDR2 FNYEAQ. This CDR3 has 17 residues. The CDR3 DNA is TGTGCCAGCAGCTCAAACCGGACAGAGCGTTTCACCGGGGAGCTGTTTTTT. This codes for CASSSNRTERFTGELFF.

In regard to this clone: The junction departs from the called germline gene at one end, perhaps through a read error. The rearrangement uses TRBV5-6 and TRBJ2-7; perhaps TRBD1 as D (6 bases). The CDR3 contains 13 residues. Germline V gives CDR1 SGHDT, CDR2 YYEEEE. CDR3 DNA sequence: TGTGCCAGCAGTTTGGGGGCCAGTCAAGTGGGGTACTTC. It translates to CASSLGASQVGYF.

The V and J genes are TRBV2 and TRBJ2-7; the D gene is possibly TRBD2 (5 bases). This CDR3 has 13 amino acids. The germline V gene encodes CDR1 SNHLY and CDR2 FYNNEI. V was clipped by 11 bases and J by 0 bases, with 14 bases between them. This CDR3 reads CASSPTNSYEQYF. DNA for the CDR3: TGTGCCTCCTCTCCGACTAACTCCTACGAGCAGTACTTC.

The chain is built from TRBV4-1 and TRBJ2-5; D is undetermined. The CDR3 runs to 14 residues. The germline V gene has CDR1 MGHRA and CDR2 YSYEKL. V dropped 1 base and J dropped 5 bases, with 11 bases sitting between them. The DNA for the CDR3 is TGCGCCAGCAGCCAAGGGTCTAGTAGGGAGACCCAGTACTTC. Its protein product is CASSQGSSRETQYF.

This rearrangement joins TRBV12-2 to TRBJ2-1; TRBD1 is the table's D call and was not checked against the DNA. TRBV12-2 is recorded as a pseudogene. CDR3 length: 13 amino acids. The CDR3, as DNA: TGTGCAAGTCGCTTAGTCAGGGTCAATGAGCAGTTCTTC. It yields the protein CASRLVRVNEQFF.

This clone was seen a single time. This chain links TRBV5-1 with TRBJ2-2; 9 bases agree with TRBD2. Looked up from germline, CDR1 is SGHRS and CDR2 is YFSETQ. V lost 4 bases and J lost 7; bases outside the gene matches: 11. The CDR3 spans 16 residues. The DNA of the CDR3 is TGCGCCAGCAGCCTAACCGGGACTAGCAATAGCGGGGAGCTGTTTTTT. It translates to CASSLTGTSNSGELFF.

This clone was counted between two and nine times. The V gene is TRBV6-1, the J gene TRBJ1-3, with 8 bases lining up with TRBD1. This CDR3 has 17 residues. The trim removed 3 bases at V and 2 bases at J, leaving 9 bases unmatched. The germline V gene has CDR1 MNHNS and CDR2 SASEGT. Written as DNA, the CDR3 is TGTGCCAGCAGTGAGAAGCCCCGACAGGGGCCTGGAAACACCATATATTTT. Amino acid sequence: CASSEKPRQGPGNTIYF.

The chain recombines TRBV29-1 with TRBJ2-7, with D possibly matching TRBD1 (6 bases). The CDR3 runs to 14 residues. Germline CDR1 SQVTM, CDR2 ANQGSEA. V shed 0 bases and J shed 2 bases, with 11 bases lying between them. The DNA for the CDR3 is TGCAGCGTTGAAGAACAGGGAATCACCTACGAGCAGTACTTC. It specifies CSVEEQGITYEQYF.

The table lists this clone with a few counts. This rearrangement joins TRBV6-1 to TRBJ2-2; D is possibly TRBD1 (5 bases). This CDR3 has 13 residues. Per germline, CDR1 MNHNS and CDR2 SASEGT. The V and J ends lost 6 bases and 6 bases respectively, with 11 bases between them. The CDR3 here is CASRDTGAGELFF. DNA of the CDR3: TGTGCCAGCAGGGACACAGGAGCCGGGGAGCTGTTTTTT.

The chain employs TRBV6-1 and TRBJ2-1, with TRBD2 identical over 10 bases. The germline V gene encodes CDR1 MNHNS and CDR2 SASEGT. The CDR3 loop spans 16 amino acids. The V gene end was trimmed by 0 bases and the J gene end by 8 bases; junction bases not matched to a gene: 7. The CDR3 sequence: CASSEAPSGGAYEQFF. The CDR3 DNA sequence: TGTGCCAGCAGTGAAGCGCCCAGCGGGGGGGCCTATGAGCAGTTCTTC.